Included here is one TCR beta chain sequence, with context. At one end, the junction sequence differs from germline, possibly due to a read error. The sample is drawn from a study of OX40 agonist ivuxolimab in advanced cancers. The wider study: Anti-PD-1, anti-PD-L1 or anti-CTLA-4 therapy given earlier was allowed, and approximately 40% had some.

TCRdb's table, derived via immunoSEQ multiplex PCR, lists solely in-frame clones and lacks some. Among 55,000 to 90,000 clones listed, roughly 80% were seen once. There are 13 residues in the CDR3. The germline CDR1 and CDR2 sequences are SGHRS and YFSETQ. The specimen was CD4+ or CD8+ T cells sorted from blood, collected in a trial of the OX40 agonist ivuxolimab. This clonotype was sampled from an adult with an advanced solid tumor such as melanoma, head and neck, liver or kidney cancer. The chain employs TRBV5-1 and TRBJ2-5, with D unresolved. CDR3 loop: CTSSLARIETQYF. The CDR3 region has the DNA TGCACCAGCAGCTTGGCCCGCATAGAGACCCAGTACTTC.